A single sample is the source of the 2 T cell receptor beta chains below, sequenced in a study of cytomegalovirus exposure and HLA in healthy donors. The PCR was carried out with 60 Vbeta primers and 13 Jbeta primers. Sequencing used immunoSEQ multiplex PCR; TCRdb keeps in-frame clones, though not all of them. The top ten clones hold 2.5% to 3.5% of a sample with 150,000 to 200,000 clones, more than 60% of them seen once. The sample was PBMCs. Every receptor here comes from a woman between 45 and 60 years old in good health and CMV-seropositive.

In DNA form, the CDR3 reads TGTGCCAGTAGTATCGCGCGCGGCACTGAAGCTTTCTTT. Amino acids: CASSIARGTEAFF. The chain carries TRBV19 and TRBJ1-1; D call uncertain. CDR1 LNHDA and CDR2 SQIVND come from the germline V gene (reference sequence). Trimming took off 3 bases at V and 4 bases at J, with 9 bases between the two ends. The CDR3 runs 13 residues.

V usage is TRBV7-2 and J usage is TRBJ1-5; D might be TRBD1 (5 bases). Germline assignment: CDR1 SGHTA and CDR2 FQGNSA. Trimming shortened V by 6 bases and J by 2 bases, and 23 bases separated the two germline ends. The CDR3 extends over 18 amino acids. In DNA form, the CDR3 reads TGTGCCAGCAGTCCTCAGAGCCGGGCTCGGGGGGGCAATCAGCCCCAGCATTTT. Protein: CASSPQSRARGGNQPQHF.